Listed below are T cell receptor beta chains from one sample, sequenced in a study of blood T cell repertoires in COVID-19. Assay: immunoSEQ multiplex PCR; the TCRdb copy retains only in-frame clones and omits some. The repertoire holds 200,000 to 250,000 clones, with approximately 90% as singletons. The sample consisted of peripheral blood. All receptors come from a man aged 25-40 years with COVID-19, enrolled during active disease. The CDR3 runs from the conserved cysteine through the conserved F or W. Each record gives: D gene, V gene, J gene, CDR3 DNA, CDR3 protein. The D gene is left open where the match is weak.

D gene: TRBD1; V gene: TRBV27; J gene: TRBJ1-2; CDR3 DNA: TGTGCCAGCAAGGGGGACAGGGACTATGGCTACACCTTC; CDR3 protein: CASKGDRDYGYTF
D gene: TRBD1; V gene: TRBV7-7; J gene: TRBJ1-2; CDR3 DNA: TGTGCCACCACGGCCCTAGGACAGGGGATGAGGGGTGGCTACACCTTC; CDR3 protein: CATTALGQGMRGGYTF
D gene: -; V gene: TRBV6-5; J gene: TRBJ1-1; CDR3 DNA: TGTGCCAGCAGTTACTGGGCCAGAGTGAACACTGAAGCTTTCTTT; CDR3 protein: CASSYWARVNTEAFF
D gene: TRBD1; V gene: TRBV24-1; J gene: TRBJ1-2; CDR3 DNA: TGTGCCACCAGCCGTCGGACAGGGGATTATGGCTACACCTTC; CDR3 protein: CATSRRTGDYGYTF
D gene: -; V gene: TRBV16; J gene: TRBJ1-5; CDR3 DNA: TGTGCCAGCAGCCAATCTCTCAGGGCCCTCAATCAGCCCCAGCATTTT; CDR3 protein: CASSQSLRALNQPQHF
D gene: TRBD2; V gene: TRBV7-7; J gene: TRBJ2-1; CDR3 DNA: TGTGCCAGCAGCCAAGGCGGGGGGGGCCAGGGTGAGCAGTTCTTC; CDR3 protein: CASSQGGGGQGEQFF
D gene: -; V gene: TRBV30; J gene: TRBJ1-1; CDR3 DNA: TGTGCCTGGAGTCGACTGACAGACTTGAACACTGAAGCTTTCTTT; CDR3 protein: CAWSRLTDLNTEAFF
D gene: -; V gene: TRBV9; J gene: TRBJ2-1; CDR3 DNA: TGTGCCAGCAGCGTAGACCCTAGTAAGATGGTCACCTACAATGAGCAGTTCTTC; CDR3 protein: CASSVDPSKMVTYNEQFF
D gene: TRBD1; V gene: TRBV28; J gene: TRBJ1-5; CDR3 DNA: TGTGCCAGCAGTCTCACACAGGGGGGGCATCAGCCCCAGCATTTT; CDR3 protein: CASSLTQGGHQPQHF
D gene: -; V gene: TRBV6-5; J gene: TRBJ1-3; CDR3 DNA: TGTGCCAGCTTCGCAGGGCACGCGGCTGGAAACACCATATATTTT; CDR3 protein: CASFAGHAAGNTIYF
D gene: TRBD1; V gene: TRBV19; J gene: TRBJ2-3; CDR3 DNA: TGTGCCAGTCAACCGGGACAGGACCCAGATACGCAGTATTTT; CDR3 protein: CASQPGQDPDTQYF
D gene: TRBD1; V gene: TRBV9; J gene: TRBJ2-1; CDR3 DNA: TGTGCCAGCAGCTCCAAATCCGGGACAGCTAGCAATGAGCAGTTCTTC; CDR3 protein: CASSSKSGTASNEQFF
D gene: -; V gene: TRBV21-1; J gene: TRBJ2-1; CDR3 DNA: TGTGCCAGCAGCAAAGTTAGCGGGAGGGTGAATGAGCAGTTCTTC; CDR3 protein: CASSKVSGRVNEQFF
D gene: -; V gene: TRBV5-1; J gene: TRBJ2-1; CDR3 DNA: TGCGCCAGCAGCTTGGGGGTGGTTAGGGGCTACAATGAGCAGTTCTTC; CDR3 protein: CASSLGVVRGYNEQFF
D gene: TRBD2; V gene: TRBV30; J gene: TRBJ2-2; CDR3 DNA: TGTGCCTGGAGTGTGGGGACTAGTGGATCCGGGGAGCTGTTTTTT; CDR3 protein: CAWSVGTSGSGELFF
D gene: TRBD2; V gene: TRBV4-2; J gene: TRBJ2-7; CDR3 DNA: TGTGCCAGCAGCCAAGTAACGGGGGGGCGGTACGAGCAGTACTTC; CDR3 protein: CASSQVTGGRYEQYF
D gene: -; V gene: TRBV19; J gene: TRBJ2-7; CDR3 DNA: TGTGCCAGTAGTGTTGCAGGCTCCTACGAGCAGTACTTC; CDR3 protein: CASSVAGSYEQYF
D gene: -; V gene: TRBV21-1; J gene: TRBJ1-2; CDR3 DNA: TGTGCCAGCAGCAAAACGTCCACAGGGAGGGAGTCTAACTATGGCTACACCTTC; CDR3 protein: CASSKTSTGRESNYGYTF